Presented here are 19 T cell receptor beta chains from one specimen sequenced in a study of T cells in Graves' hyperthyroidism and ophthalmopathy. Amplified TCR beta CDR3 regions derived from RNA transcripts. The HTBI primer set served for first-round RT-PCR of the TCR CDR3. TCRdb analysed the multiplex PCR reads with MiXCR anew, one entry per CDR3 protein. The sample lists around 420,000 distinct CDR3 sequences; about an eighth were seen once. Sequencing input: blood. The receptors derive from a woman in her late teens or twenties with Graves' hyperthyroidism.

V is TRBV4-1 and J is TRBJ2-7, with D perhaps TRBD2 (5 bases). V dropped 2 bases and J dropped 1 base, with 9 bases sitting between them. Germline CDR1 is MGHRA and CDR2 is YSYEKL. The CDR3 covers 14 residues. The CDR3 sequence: CASSQNPGSYEQYF. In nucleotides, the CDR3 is TGCGCCAGCAGCCAAAACCCGGGATCCTACGAGCAGTACTTC.

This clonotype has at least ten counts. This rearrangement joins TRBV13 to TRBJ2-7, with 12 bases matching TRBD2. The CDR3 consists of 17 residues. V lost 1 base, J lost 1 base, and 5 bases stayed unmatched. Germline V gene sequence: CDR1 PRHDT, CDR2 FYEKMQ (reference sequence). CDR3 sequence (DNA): TGTGCCAGCAGCTTAGTCTCACTAGCGGGAGGTTCCTACGAGCAGTACTTC. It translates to CASSLVSLAGGSYEQYF.

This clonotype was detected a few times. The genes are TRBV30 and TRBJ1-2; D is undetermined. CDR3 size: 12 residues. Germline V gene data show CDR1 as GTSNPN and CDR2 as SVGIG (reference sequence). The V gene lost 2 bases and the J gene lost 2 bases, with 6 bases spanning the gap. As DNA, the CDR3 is TGTGCCTGGAGTACTAAAAACTATGGCTACACCTTC. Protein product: CAWSTKNYGYTF.

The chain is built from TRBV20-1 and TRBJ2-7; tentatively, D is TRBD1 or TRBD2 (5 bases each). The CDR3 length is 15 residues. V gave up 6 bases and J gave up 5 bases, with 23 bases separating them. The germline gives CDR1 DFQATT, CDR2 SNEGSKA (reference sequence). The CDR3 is CSAKFPSRGVNEQYF. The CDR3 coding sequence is TGCAGTGCGAAATTCCCGAGCCGGGGCGTAAACGAGCAGTACTTC.

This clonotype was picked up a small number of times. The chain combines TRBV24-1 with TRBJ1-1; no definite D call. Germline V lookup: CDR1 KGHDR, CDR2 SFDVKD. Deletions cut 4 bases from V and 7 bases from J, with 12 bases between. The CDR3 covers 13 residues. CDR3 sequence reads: CATSDPVGGEAFF. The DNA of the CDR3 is TGTGCCACCAGTGACCCCGTGGGCGGTGAAGCTTTCTTT.

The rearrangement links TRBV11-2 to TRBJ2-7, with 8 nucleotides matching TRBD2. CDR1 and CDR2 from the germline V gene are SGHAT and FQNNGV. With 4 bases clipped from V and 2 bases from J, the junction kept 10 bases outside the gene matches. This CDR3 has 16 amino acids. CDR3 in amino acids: CASSWSPSGPPYEQYF. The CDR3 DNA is TGTGCCAGCAGCTGGTCACCTAGCGGGCCACCCTACGAGCAGTACTTC.

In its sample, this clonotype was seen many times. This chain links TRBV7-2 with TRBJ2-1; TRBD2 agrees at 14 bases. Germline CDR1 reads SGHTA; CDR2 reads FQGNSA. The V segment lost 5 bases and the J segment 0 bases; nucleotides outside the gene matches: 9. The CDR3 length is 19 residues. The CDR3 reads CASSLGRLAGGVSYNEQFF. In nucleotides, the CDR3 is TGTGCCAGCAGCCTGGGAAGACTAGCGGGAGGGGTCTCCTACAATGAGCAGTTCTTC.

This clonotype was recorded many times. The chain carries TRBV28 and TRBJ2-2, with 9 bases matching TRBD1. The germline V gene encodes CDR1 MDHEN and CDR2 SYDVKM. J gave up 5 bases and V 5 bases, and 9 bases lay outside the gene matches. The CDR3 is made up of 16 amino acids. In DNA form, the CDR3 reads TGTGCCAGCAGTCTTTTGCCGGGACAGGGTACCGGGGAGCTGTTTTTT. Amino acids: CASSLLPGQGTGELFF.

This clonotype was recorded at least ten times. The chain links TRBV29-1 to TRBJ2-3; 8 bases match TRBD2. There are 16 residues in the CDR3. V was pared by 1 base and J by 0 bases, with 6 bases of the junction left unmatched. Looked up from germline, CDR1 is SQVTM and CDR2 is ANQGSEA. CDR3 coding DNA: TGCAGCGTTGAAGTTGGTAGCGGGACTAGCACAGATACGCAGTATTTT. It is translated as CSVEVGSGTSTDTQYF.

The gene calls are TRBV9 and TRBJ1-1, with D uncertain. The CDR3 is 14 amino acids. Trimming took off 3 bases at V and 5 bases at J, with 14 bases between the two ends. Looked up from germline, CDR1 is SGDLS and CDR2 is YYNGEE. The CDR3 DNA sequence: TGTGCCAGCAGCGCACGGGTAGTCGGGACTGAAGCTTTCTTT. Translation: CASSARVVGTEAFF.

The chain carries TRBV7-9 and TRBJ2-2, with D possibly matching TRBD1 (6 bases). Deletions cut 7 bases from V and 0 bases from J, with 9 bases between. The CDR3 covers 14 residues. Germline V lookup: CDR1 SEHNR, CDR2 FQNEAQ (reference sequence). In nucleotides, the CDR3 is TGTGCCAGCAAGGACAGTTCGAACACCGGGGAGCTGTTTTTT. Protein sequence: CASKDSSNTGELFF.

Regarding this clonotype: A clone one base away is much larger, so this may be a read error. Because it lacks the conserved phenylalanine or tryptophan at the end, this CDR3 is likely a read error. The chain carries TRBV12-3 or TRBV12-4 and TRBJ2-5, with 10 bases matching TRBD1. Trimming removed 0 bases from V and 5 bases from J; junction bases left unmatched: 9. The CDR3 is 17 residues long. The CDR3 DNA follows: TGTGCCAGCAGTTTAGCTGCGACGGACAGGGGGAGGGAGACCCAGTACCTC. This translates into CASSLAATDRGRETQYL.

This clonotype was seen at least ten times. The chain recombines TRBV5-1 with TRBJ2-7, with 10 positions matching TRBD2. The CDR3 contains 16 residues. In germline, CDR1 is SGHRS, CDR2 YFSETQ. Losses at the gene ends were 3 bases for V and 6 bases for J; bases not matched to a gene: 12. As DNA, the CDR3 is TGCGCCAGCAGCTACGGGCAGCGGGAGGGAGTGCGCGAGCAGTACTTC. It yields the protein CASSYGQREGVREQYF.

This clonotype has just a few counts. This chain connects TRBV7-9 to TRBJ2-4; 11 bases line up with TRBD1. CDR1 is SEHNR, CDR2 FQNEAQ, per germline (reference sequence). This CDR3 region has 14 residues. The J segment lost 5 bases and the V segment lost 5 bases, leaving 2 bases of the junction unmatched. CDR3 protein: CASSRTGGQNIQYF. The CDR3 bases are TGTGCCAGCAGCAGGACAGGGGGCCAAAACATTCAGTACTTC.

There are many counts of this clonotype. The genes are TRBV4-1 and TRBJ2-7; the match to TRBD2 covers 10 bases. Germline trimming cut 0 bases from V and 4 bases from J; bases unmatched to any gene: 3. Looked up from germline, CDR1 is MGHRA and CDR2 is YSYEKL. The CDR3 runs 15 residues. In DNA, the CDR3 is TGCGCCAGCAGCCAAGAGCTAGCGGGAGTGTACGAGCAGTACTTC. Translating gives CASSQELAGVYEQYF.

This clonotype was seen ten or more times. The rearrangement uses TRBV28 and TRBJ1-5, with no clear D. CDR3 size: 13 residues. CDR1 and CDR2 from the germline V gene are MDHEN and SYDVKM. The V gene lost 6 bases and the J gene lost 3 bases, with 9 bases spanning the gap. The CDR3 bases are TGTGCCAGCAGGATCGGGAACAATCAGCCCCAGCATTTT. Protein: CASRIGNNQPQHF.

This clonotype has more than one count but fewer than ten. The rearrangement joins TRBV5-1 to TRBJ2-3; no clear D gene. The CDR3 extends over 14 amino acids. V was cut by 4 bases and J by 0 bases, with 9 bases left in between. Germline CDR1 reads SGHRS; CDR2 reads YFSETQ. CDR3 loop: CASSPFGSTDTQYF. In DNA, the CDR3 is TGCGCCAGCAGCCCTTTCGGTAGCACAGATACGCAGTATTTT.

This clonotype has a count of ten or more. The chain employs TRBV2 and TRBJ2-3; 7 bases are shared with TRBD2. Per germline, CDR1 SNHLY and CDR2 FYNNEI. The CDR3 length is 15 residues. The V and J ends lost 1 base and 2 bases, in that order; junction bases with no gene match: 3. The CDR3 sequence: CASSEGGGPTDTQYF. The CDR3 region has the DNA TGTGCCAGCAGTGAAGGGGGGGGTCCCACAGATACGCAGTATTTT.

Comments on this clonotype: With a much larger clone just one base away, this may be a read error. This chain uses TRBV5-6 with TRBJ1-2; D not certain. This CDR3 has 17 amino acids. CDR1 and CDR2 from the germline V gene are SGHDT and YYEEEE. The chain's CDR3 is CVSSNPWEANPNYGYTF. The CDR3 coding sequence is TGTGTCAGCAGCAATCCGTGGGAGGCGAACCCTAACTATGGCTACACCTTC.